This TCR beta chain stems from a study of control samples from healthy donors and cancer patients. TCRdb keeps only in-frame clones here, not all; method: immunoSEQ multiplex PCR. The table records some 120,000 clones, 85% to 95% of them present only once. This CDR3 has 13 residues. In germline, CDR1 is MNHEY, CDR2 SVGAGI. V lost 6 bases and J lost 6, with 12 bases in between. Sequences were obtained from blood. The clonotype was recovered from a young man in good health. The genes are TRBV6-5 and TRBJ1-5; no reliable D call. Written as DNA, the CDR3 is TGTGCCAGCAGGGATCAGGAGAGTCAGCCCCAGCATTTT. It specifies CASRDQESQPQHF.